What follows are 28 T cell receptor beta chains derived from one specimen sequenced in a study of T cells expressing NK-cell markers. TCRdb reprocessed the 5' RACE reads and keeps a single row for each CDR3 protein, giving no DNA. The sample holds 400,000 to 450,000 distinct CDR3 sequences. Input material: blood T cells: a sorted CD56 or NKG2C T cell subset, CD4+ or CD8+ T cells, or bulk PBMC T cells (not recorded which). These TCRs come from a woman between 18 and 69 years old in good health.

The V call is TRBV4-2, the J call TRBJ2-3. The germline V gene encodes CDR1 LGHNA and CDR2 YNFKEQ. This CDR3 spans 15 amino acids. The CDR3 reads CASSQDPLITDTQYF.

The chain is built from TRBV20-1 and TRBJ2-3; with no DNA, the TCRdb D assignment of TRBD1 cannot be verified. Germline values: CDR1 DFQATT, CDR2 SNEGSKA (reference sequence). The CDR3 loop spans 17 amino acids. Here the CDR3 reads CSARGGSGGPPTDTQYF.

The chain couples TRBV28 to TRBJ2-1; TCRdb selects TRBD1, and the lack of DNA leaves this call unchecked. This CDR3 spans 15 amino acids. CDR1 and CDR2 from the germline V gene are MDHEN and SYDVKM. The CDR3: CASSPGGGWVNEQFF.

V gene TRBV7-3 combines with J gene TRBJ2-3; TCRdb designates TRBD2, a call that cannot be tested without DNA. Per germline, CDR1 SGHTA and CDR2 FQGTGA. The CDR3 consists of 15 residues. The CDR3 spells CASSFTSGSTDTQYF. Full variable domain (rest looked up from reference TRBV7-3 and TRBJ2-3): GAGVSQTPSNKVTEKGKYVELRCDPISGHTALYWYRQSLGQGPEFLIYFQGTGAADDSGLPNDRFFAVRPEGSVSTLKIQRTERGDSAVYLCASSFTSGSTDTQYFGPGTRLTVL.

V usage is TRBV7-8 and J usage is TRBJ1-6; there is no DNA to check the TCRdb D call of TRBD1. The CDR3 covers 18 residues. Germline assignment: CDR1 SGHVS and CDR2 FQNEAQ. The CDR3 region is CASSPAHTGTGNQRALHF. Using reference TRBV7-8 and TRBJ1-6 for the parts outside the CDR3, the full variable domain is GAGVSQSPRYKVAKRGQDVALRCDPISGHVSLFWYQQALGQGPEFLTYFQNEAQLDKSGLPSDRFFAERPEGSVSTLKIQRTQQEDSAVYLCASSPAHTGTGNQRALHFGNGTRLTVT.

The chain couples TRBV29-1 to TRBJ2-7; there is no DNA to check the TCRdb D call of TRBD2. CDR1 SQVTM and CDR2 ANQGSEA come from the germline V gene. The CDR3 has 15 residues. The CDR3 is CSVDGLAGGGDEQYF.

The chain is built from TRBV20-1 and TRBJ2-7. CDR3 length: 15 amino acids. Germline CDR1 DFQATT, CDR2 SNEGSKA (reference sequence). The CDR3 is CSARDLQFLSYEQYF.

This chain uses TRBV6-1 with TRBJ1-2; without DNA, the TCRdb call of TRBD1 cannot be checked. There are 14 residues in the CDR3. Per germline, CDR1 MNHNS and CDR2 SASEGT. The CDR3 is CASSPLDRGRGYTF.

V and J are TRBV27 and TRBJ2-7; TCRdb returns TRBD1, unconfirmable since there is no DNA. Per the germline V gene, CDR1 is MNHEY and CDR2 is SMNVEV (reference sequence). The CDR3 loop spans 14 amino acids. The CDR3 spells CASSPGTPIYEQYF.

The rearrangement uses TRBV18 and TRBJ1-4; TCRdb picks TRBD1, but there is no DNA to check that call. The CDR3 loop spans 14 amino acids. Germline CDR1 KGHSH, CDR2 LQKENI. CDR3 region: CASCRQHPNEKLFF.

The V and J genes are TRBV5-1 and TRBJ1-2; the D call from TCRdb, TRBD1, cannot be confirmed without DNA. The length of the CDR3 is 15 residues. Germline-derived CDR1 and CDR2 are SGHRS and YFSETQ. CDR3 amino acids: CASSSQGAVLYGYTF. Variable domain in full (rest from reference TRBV5-1 and TRBJ1-2): KAGVTQTPRYLIKTRGQQVTLSCSPISGHRSVSWYQQTPGQGLQFLFEYFSETQRNKGNFPGRFSGRQFSNSRSEMNVSTLELGDSALYLCASSSQGAVLYGYTFGSGTRLTVV.

CDR3 sequence: CASSLSGDYGYTF. The gene calls are TRBV5-5 and TRBJ1-2; TCRdb names TRBD1, which stays unverified in the absence of DNA. The CDR3 extends over 13 amino acids. Germline CDR1 reads SGHKS; CDR2 reads YYEKEE (reference sequence).

CDR3 amino acids: CASSHEGSQYQETQYF. V usage is TRBV4-2 and J usage is TRBJ2-5. CDR1 is LGHNA, CDR2 YNFKEQ, per germline. The CDR3 covers 16 residues.

This chain connects TRBV4-1 to TRBJ2-1; with no DNA, the TCRdb D assignment of TRBD2 cannot be verified. CDR1 and CDR2 from the germline V gene are MGHRA and YSYEKL. The CDR3 totals 18 residues. The CDR3 reads CASSQGGAGTLIYNEQFF.

The rearrangement joins TRBV11-2 to TRBJ2-3; TCRdb's D call, TRBD2, is unchecked because there is no DNA. Germline V gene sequence: CDR1 SGHAT, CDR2 FQNNGV. The CDR3 is 13 residues long. CDR3 loop: CASAIAGGDTQYF.

The V gene is TRBV5-1, the J gene TRBJ1-2. Germline lookup yields CDR1 SGHRS and CDR2 YFSETQ. This CDR3 is 14 amino acids long. CDR3 region: CASSLEESRAGYTF.

The rearrangement joins TRBV10-3 to TRBJ2-5; checking the TCRdb D call of TRBD1 is not possible without DNA. The CDR3 sequence is 13 residues long. CDR1 is ENHRY, CDR2 SYGVKD, per germline. The CDR3: CAARTGGEETQYF.

The chain has TRBV28 and TRBJ2-7. The CDR3 is 13 amino acids. Per the germline V gene, CDR1 is MDHEN and CDR2 is SYDVKM. CDR3 protein: CASTQANYYEQYF.

V usage is TRBV15 and J usage is TRBJ1-4; absent DNA, TCRdb's TRBD1 call cannot be checked. This CDR3 comprises 14 residues. The V gene's germline CDR1 is LNHNV and CDR2 YYDKDF (reference sequence). The CDR3 sequence: CATSRDRGNEKLFF. The variable domain in full, with the rest retrieved from reference TRBV15 and TRBJ1-4, is DAMVIQNPRYQVTQFGKPVTLSCSQTLNHNVMYWYQQKSSQAPKLLFHYYDKDFNNEADTPDNFQSRRPNTSFCFLDIRSPGLGDTAMYLCATSRDRGNEKLFFGSGTQLSVL.

The rearrangement uses TRBV7-3 and TRBJ2-3; TCRdb calls TRBD2, which cannot be checked without DNA. This CDR3 spans 18 amino acids. CDR1 SGHTA and CDR2 FQGTGA come from the germline V gene. CDR3 loop: CASSLTPRDSGSTDTQYF. The whole variable domain, filled in from reference TRBV7-3 and TRBJ2-3, reads GAGVSQTPSNKVTEKGKYVELRCDPISGHTALYWYRQSLGQGPEFLIYFQGTGAADDSGLPNDRFFAVRPEGSVSTLKIQRTERGDSAVYLCASSLTPRDSGSTDTQYFGPGTRLTVL.

The rearrangement uses TRBV7-2 and TRBJ2-1; without DNA, the TCRdb call of TRBD1 cannot be checked. The germline V gene encodes CDR1 SGHTA and CDR2 FQGNSA. This CDR3 region has 15 residues. The CDR3 loop is CASTIQGDLNNEQFF. Variable domain in full (rest from reference TRBV7-2 and TRBJ2-1): GAGVSQSPSNKVTEKGKDVELRCDPISGHTALYWYRQSLGQGLEFLIYFQGNSAPDKSGLPSDRFSAERTGGSVSTLTIQRTQQEDSAVYLCASTIQGDLNNEQFFGPGTRLTVL.

This sequence joins TRBV7-9 and TRBJ2-7. Germline V gives CDR1 SEHNR, CDR2 FQNEAQ (reference sequence). The CDR3 extends over 14 amino acids. CDR3 region: CASRETYDSYEQYF.

This sequence joins TRBV29-1 and TRBJ2-5. The CDR3 spans 12 residues. The germline V gene encodes CDR1 SQVTM and CDR2 ANQGSEA. The chain's CDR3 is CSVVEELETQYF.

This chain links TRBV4-3 with TRBJ2-3; the D call of TRBD2 rests on TCRdb alone, since no DNA is present to check it. CDR3 length: 17 amino acids. Germline CDR1 and CDR2: LGHNA and YSLEER. The chain's CDR3 is CASSHLAGTKSTDTQYF.

The chain couples TRBV29-1 to TRBJ2-4; with no DNA, the TCRdb D assignment of TRBD2 cannot be verified. The germline V gene has CDR1 SQVTM and CDR2 ANQGSEA. CDR3 length equals 13 residues. CDR3 amino acids: CSVGLAGVNIQYF.

The V and J genes are TRBV7-2 and TRBJ2-3; TCRdb's D call of TRBD2 is untestable without DNA. The CDR3 runs to 16 residues. Germline values: CDR1 SGHTA, CDR2 FQGNSA. The CDR3 loop is CASSSTSGKGPDTQYF.

The chain employs TRBV12-3 or TRBV12-4 and TRBJ1-5; lacking DNA, the TRBD1 call made by TCRdb goes unchecked. This CDR3 spans 16 amino acids. The CDR3 protein is CASTRTGGSGNQPQHF.

The chain has TRBV7-9 and TRBJ2-5; checking the TCRdb D call of TRBD2 is not possible without DNA. CDR1 and CDR2 (germline): SEHNR, FQNEAQ (reference sequence). The CDR3 sequence is 15 residues long. The chain's CDR3 is CASSFSGTSAETQYF.